This T cell receptor beta chain was obtained from a study of read filtering for tumor transcriptome and immune sequencing. Study at large: 8 patients were R-ISS I, approximately 15 were R-ISS II, about seven were R-ISS III.

Study-level points and caveats: Even smaller IR-seq throughput identified most shared clonotypes.

Germline V gives CDR1 ENHRY, CDR2 SYGVKD. The CDR3 spans 17 residues. Concerning this clonotype: The antigen remains unidentified. An end of the junction differs from the germline gene, which may be a read error.

The library was built from roughly 400 ng RNA with molecular barcoded adaptors for alpha/delta and beta/gamma chains. TCRdb independently ran MiXCR on the reads; one entry per CDR3 protein. The sample has under 40,000 distinct CDR3 sequences; about 15% are singletons. The sequencing sample was made of a population of CD138-negative cells sorted from bone marrow. This clonotype was obtained from a donor at least 40 years old with multiple myeloma. The chain employs TRBV10-3 and TRBJ2-7, with 13 positions matching TRBD2. In DNA, the CDR3 is TGCGCCAGCAGTGGTACTAGCGGGGGGGTCTCCCTCGGCGAGCAGTACTTC. This codes for CASSGTSGGVSLGEQYF.